The present T cell receptor beta chain was sequenced within a study of blood T cell repertoires in COVID-19 (dated by TCRdb to 2020 to 2021). Looking at the study overall: Collaborator samples came from the United States, Italy and Spain and covered acute and convalescent phases of COVID-19. The material from the prospective study consisted of cDNA or gDNA derived from T cells, B-cell-depleted T cells, or PBMCs. The repertoires were made available in a free public database intended to serve as a resource for research on the immune response to SARS-CoV-2. The dataset comprised deeply sampled blood TCRbeta repertoires from subjects exposed to, actively infected with, or recovered from COVID-19. Sample metadata almost always included a de-identified subject ID, COVID-19 status, age in years and sex. The samples were drawn from two sources: the first 160 participants of the ongoing ImmuneRACE study, and 1,200 or so subjects contributed by 6 global collaborators. Where HLA class I and class II types were available, the types were taken from metadata supplied by the sample provider, not from assay-based typing.

TCRbeta CDR3 regions were amplified from genomic DNA by means of the immunoSEQ Assay, a bias-controlled multiplex PCR. From the authors' description of their analysis: Nucleated cell counts per sample were estimated from amplification of reference gene primers within the assay. To quantify the absolute abundance of each unique TCRbeta CDR3 rearrangement, sequence reads were collapsed and filtered. For each sample, productive Simpson clonality was calculated as the square root of Simpson's diversity index over productive rearrangements. The table was pulled from immuneACCESS by TCRdb, which kept in-frame rearrangements only. Such tables lose some clones; where checked, under half of the loss comes from unresolved V genes, and the rest has no known cause. The V and J calls and clone size come from that table; D and trimming were worked out from the DNA. The sample records 35,000 to 45,000 clones, about 87% of which are singletons. Of the sample, 7.2% falls within the top ten clones.

General study outcomes and caveats: Clinical and demographic metadata were provided uncurated, with the amount varying by source and participant.

Each collaborating institution followed its own protocols to collect whole blood in K2EDTA tubes. For TCRbeta analysis, collaborator samples were shipped as frozen whole blood, as isolated PBMCs, or as DNA extracted from either sample type. The CDR3 covers 15 residues, taking in both the cysteine and the phenylalanine. Solely the CDR3 DNA is kept, with 45 bases framed from the first base. V is pared back by 5 bases and J by 7 bases, with 17 bases lying between the germline termini. CDR1 SEHNR and CDR2 FQNEAQ were looked up in the germline V gene (reference sequence). Regarding this clone: Its antigen is currently not known. Base-call qualities are not available, and no considerably larger clone is one nucleotide away.

Sequencing used peripheral blood. The rearranged segments are TRBV7-9 and TRBJ1-4, with TRBD1 as a weak D call on 6 bases. The TCR comes from a human donor in a cohort sampled during active COVID-19. The DNA is as follows: TGTGCCAGCAGCGCAGGGACATCCCCGGGTGAAAAACTGTTTTTT. This codes for CASSAGTSPGEKLFF. Where the CDR3 stops, the reference TRBV7-9 and TRBJ1-4 genes take over; the full variable domain is DTGVSQNPRHKITKRGQNVTFRCDPISEHNRLYWYRQTLGQGPEFLTYFQNEAQLEKSRLLSDRFSAERPKGSFSTLEIQRTEQGDSAMYLCASSAGTSPGEKLFFGSGTQLSVL.